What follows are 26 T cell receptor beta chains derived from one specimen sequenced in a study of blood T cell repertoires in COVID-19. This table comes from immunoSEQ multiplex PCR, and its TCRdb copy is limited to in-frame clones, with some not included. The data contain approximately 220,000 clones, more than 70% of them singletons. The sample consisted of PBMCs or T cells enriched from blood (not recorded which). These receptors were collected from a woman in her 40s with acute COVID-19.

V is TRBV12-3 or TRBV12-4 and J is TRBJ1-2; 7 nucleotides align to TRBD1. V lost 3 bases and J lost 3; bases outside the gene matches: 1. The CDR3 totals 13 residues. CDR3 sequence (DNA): TGTGCCAGCAGTTTCGACAGGGACTATGGCTACACCTTC. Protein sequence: CASSFDRDYGYTF.

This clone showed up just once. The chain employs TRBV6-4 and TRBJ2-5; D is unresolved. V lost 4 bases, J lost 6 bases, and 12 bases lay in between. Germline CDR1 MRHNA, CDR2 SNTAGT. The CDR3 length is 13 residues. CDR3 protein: CASSVVDKQTQYF. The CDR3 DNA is TGTGCCAGCAGTGTGGTTGACAAGCAGACCCAGTACTTC.

In nucleotides, the CDR3 is TGTGCCAGCAGCGTAGGTGGGGGAGGCGGATACGAGCAGTACTTC. This translates into CASSVGGGGGYEQYF. The rearrangement joins TRBV9 to TRBJ2-7; possibly TRBD2 for D (6 bases). The CDR3 sequence is 15 residues long. V gave up 0 bases and J gave up 4 bases, with 14 bases separating them. The germline gives CDR1 SGDLS, CDR2 YYNGEE. The full variable domain, with the rest looked up from reference TRBV9 and TRBJ2-7, is DSGVTQTPKHLITATGQRVTLRCSPRSGDLSVYWYQQSLDQGLQFLIQYYNGEERAKGNILERFSAQQFPDLHSELNLSSLELGDSALYFCASSVGGGGGYEQYFGPGTRLTVT.

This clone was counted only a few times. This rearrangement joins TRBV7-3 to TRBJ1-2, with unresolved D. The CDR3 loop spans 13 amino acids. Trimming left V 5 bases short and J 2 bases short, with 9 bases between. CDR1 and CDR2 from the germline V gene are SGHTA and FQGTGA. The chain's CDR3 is CASSRGSNYGYTF. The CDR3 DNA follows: TGTGCCAGCAGCCGCGGGTCAAACTATGGCTACACCTTC.

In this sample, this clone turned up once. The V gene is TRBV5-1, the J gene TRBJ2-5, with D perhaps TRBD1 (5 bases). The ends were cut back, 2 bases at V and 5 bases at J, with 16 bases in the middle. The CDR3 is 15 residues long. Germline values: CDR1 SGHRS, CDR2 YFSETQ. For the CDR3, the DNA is TGCGCCAGCAGCTTAAAGGGGTTAAGTGGGGAGACCCAGTACTTC. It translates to CASSLKGLSGETQYF.

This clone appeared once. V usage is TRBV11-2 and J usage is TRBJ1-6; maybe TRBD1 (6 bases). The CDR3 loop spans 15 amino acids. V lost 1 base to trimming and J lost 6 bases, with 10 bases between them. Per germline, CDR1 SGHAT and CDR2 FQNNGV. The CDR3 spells CASSLVTGSNSPLHF. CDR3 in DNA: TGTGCCAGCAGCTTAGTAACAGGGTCTAATTCACCCCTCCACTTT.

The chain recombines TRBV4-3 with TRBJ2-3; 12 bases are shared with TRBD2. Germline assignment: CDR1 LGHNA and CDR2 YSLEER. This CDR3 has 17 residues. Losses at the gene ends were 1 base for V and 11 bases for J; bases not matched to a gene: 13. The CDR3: CASSQAGKLAGGPGQYF. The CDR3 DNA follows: TGCGCCAGCAGCCAAGCGGGGAAACTAGCGGGAGGCCCGGGGCAGTATTTT.

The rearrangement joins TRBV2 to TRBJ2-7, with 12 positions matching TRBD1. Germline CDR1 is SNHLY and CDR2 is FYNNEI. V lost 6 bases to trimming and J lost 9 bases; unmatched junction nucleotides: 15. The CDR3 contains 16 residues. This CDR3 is CASRHTPGQGARVQYF. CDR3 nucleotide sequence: TGTGCCAGCAGGCACACCCCGGGACAGGGGGCAAGGGTGCAGTACTTC.

The chain's CDR3 is CASSLGPGLAGGEQFF. CDR3 coding DNA: TGTGCCAGCAGCTTAGGCCCGGGACTAGCGGGTGGAGAGCAGTTCTTC. The rearrangement links TRBV7-3 to TRBJ2-1, with 12 bases lining up with TRBD2. The CDR3 spans 16 residues. V gave up 2 bases and J gave up 10 bases; unmatched junction bases: 9. Germline CDR1 is SGHTA and CDR2 is FQGTGA.

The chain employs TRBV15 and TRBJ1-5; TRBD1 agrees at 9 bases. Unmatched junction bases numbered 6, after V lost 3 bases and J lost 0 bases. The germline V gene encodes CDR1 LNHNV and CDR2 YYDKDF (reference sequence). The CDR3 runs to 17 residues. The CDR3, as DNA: TGTGCCACCAGCAGTGTACAGGGGGCAAGTAGCAATCAGCCCCAGCATTTT. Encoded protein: CATSSVQGASSNQPQHF.

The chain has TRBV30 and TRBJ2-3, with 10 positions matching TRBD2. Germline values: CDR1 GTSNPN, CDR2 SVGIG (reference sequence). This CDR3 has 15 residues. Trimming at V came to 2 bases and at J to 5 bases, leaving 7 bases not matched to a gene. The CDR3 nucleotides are TGTGCCTGGAGTATCCTAGCGGGAGTTAGAGATACGCAGTATTTT. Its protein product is CAWSILAGVRDTQYF.

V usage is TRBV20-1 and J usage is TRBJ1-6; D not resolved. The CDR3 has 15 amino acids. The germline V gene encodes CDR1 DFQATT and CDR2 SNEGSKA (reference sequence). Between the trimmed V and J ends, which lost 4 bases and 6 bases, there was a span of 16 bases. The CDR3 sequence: CSATDGWGVNSPLHF. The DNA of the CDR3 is TGCAGTGCTACTGATGGGTGGGGAGTTAATTCACCCCTCCACTTT.

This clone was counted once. The CDR3 here is CAWSAAQDFNYGYTF. As DNA, the CDR3 is TGTGCCTGGAGCGCGGCACAGGATTTCAACTATGGCTACACCTTC. The chain has TRBV30 and TRBJ1-2, with D tentatively TRBD1 (5 bases). CDR1 and CDR2 from the germline V gene are GTSNPN and SVGIG (reference sequence). V lost 3 bases and J lost 2, with 16 bases in between. CDR3 length: 15 amino acids.

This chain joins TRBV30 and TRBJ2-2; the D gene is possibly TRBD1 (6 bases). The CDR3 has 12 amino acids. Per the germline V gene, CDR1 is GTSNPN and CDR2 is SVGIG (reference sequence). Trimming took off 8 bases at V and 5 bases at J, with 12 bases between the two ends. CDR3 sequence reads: CAETGKTGELFF. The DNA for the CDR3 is TGTGCCGAAACAGGGAAAACCGGGGAGCTGTTTTTT. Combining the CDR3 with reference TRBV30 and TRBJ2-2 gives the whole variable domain SQTIHQWPATLVQPVGSPLSLECTVEGTSNPNLYWYRQAAGRGLQLLFYSVGIGQISSEVPQNLSASRPQDRQFILSSKKLLLSDSGFYLCAETGKTGELFFGEGSRLTVL.

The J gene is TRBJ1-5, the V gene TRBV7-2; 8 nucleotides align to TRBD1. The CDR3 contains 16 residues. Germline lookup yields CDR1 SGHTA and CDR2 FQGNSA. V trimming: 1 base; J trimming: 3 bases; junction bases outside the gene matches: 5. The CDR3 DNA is TGTGCCAGCAGCTTAGGACAGGGGACCCCCAATCAGCCCCAGCATTTT. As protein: CASSLGQGTPNQPQHF. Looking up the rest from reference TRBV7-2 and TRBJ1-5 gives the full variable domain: GAGVSQSPSNKVTEKGKDVELRCDPISGHTALYWYRQSLGQGLEFLIYFQGNSAPDKSGLPSDRFSAERTGGSVSTLTIQRTQQEDSAVYLCASSLGQGTPNQPQHFGDGTRLSIL.

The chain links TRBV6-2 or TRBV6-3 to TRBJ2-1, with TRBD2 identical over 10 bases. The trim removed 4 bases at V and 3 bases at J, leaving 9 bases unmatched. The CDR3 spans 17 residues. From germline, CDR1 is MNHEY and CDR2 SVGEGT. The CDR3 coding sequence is TGTGCCAGCAGTTCCCCAGGCCGGACTAGCGGCTACAATGAGCAGTTCTTC. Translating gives CASSSPGRTSGYNEQFF.

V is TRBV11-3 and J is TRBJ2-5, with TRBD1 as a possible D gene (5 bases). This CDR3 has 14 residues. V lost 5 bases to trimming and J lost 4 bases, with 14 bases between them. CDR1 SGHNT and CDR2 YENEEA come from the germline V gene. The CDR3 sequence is CASSQWGLGETQYF. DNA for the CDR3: TGTGCCAGCAGCCAGTGGGGCCTTGGAGAGACCCAGTACTTC.

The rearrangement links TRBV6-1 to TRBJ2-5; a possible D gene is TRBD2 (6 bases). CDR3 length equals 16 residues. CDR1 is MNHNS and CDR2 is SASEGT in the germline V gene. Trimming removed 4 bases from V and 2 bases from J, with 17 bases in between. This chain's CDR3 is CASSGSAGTGQETQYF. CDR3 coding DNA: TGTGCCAGCAGTGGTTCCGCGGGGACGGGACAAGAGACCCAGTACTTC.

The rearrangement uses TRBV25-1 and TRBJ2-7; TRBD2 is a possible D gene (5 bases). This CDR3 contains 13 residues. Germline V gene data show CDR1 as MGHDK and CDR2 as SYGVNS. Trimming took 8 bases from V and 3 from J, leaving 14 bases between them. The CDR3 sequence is CASSSVGSYEQYF. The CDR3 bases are TGTGCCAGCTCATCCGTTGGGAGCTACGAGCAGTACTTC.

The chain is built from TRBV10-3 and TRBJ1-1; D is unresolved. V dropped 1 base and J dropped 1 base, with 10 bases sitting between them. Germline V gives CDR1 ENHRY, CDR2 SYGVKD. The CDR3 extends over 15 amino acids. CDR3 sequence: CAISEWRAENTEAFF. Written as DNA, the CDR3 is TGTGCCATCAGTGAGTGGAGGGCAGAGAACACTGAAGCTTTCTTT.

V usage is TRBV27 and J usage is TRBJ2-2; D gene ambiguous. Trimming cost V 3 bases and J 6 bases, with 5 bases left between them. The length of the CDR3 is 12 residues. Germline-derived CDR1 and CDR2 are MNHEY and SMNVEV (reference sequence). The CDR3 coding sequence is TGTGCCAGCAGTTTTACACCCGGGGAGCTGTTTTTT. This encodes CASSFTPGELFF.

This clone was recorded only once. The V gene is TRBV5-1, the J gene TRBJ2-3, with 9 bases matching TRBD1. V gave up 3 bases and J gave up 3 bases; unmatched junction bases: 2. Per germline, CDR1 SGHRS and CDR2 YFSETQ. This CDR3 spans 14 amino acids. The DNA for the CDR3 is TGCGCCAGCAGCTCGGGACAGGGAACAGATACGCAGTATTTT. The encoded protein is CASSSGQGTDTQYF.

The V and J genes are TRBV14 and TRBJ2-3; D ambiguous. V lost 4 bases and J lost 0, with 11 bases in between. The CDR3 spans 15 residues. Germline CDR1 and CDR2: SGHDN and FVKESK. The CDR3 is CASSPGVRSTDTQYF. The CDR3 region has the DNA TGTGCCAGCAGCCCCGGAGTAAGGAGCACAGATACGCAGTATTTT.

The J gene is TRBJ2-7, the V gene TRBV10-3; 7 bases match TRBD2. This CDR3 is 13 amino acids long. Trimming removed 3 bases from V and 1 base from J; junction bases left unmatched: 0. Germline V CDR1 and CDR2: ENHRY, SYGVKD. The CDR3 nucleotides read TGTGCCATCAGTGACGGGGGGTCCTACGAGCAGTACTTC. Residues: CAISDGGSYEQYF.

The CDR3 here is CASSLVATTYNEQFF. Written as DNA, the CDR3 is TGTGCCAGCAGCTTAGTAGCCACTACCTACAATGAGCAGTTCTTC. The rearrangement links TRBV7-3 to TRBJ2-1; D remains unclear. The CDR3 length is 15 residues. Deletions cut 2 bases from V and 2 bases from J, with 10 bases between. Germline CDR1 SGHTA, CDR2 FQGTGA.

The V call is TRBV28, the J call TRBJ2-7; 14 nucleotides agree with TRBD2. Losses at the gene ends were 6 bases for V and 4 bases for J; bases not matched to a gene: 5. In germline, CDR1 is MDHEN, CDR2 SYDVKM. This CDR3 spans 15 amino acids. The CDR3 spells CASSPTSGREYEQYF. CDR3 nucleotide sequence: TGTGCCAGCAGCCCGACTAGCGGGAGGGAGTACGAGCAGTACTTC.